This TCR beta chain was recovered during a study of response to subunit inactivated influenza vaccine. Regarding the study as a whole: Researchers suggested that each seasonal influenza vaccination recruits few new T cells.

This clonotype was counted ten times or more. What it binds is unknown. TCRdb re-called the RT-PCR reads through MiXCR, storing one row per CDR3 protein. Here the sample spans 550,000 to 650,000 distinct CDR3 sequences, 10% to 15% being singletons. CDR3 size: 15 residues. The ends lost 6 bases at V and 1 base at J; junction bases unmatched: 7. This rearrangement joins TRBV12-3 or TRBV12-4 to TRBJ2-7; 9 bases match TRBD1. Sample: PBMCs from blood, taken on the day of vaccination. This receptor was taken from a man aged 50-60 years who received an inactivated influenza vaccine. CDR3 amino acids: CASSLDRGGSYEQYF. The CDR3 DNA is TGTGCCAGCAGCCTTGACAGGGGGGGATCCTACGAGCAGTACTTC.